This entry lists 2 T cell receptor beta chains sequenced from one sample in a study of shared clonotypes between healthy human individuals. Generated by immunoSEQ multiplex PCR, the TCRdb table keeps only in-frame clones and is missing some. The table shows around 1,000,000 clones, with 70% to 80% occurring only once. The sequenced material came from memory CD4+ T cells from PBMCs. The subset denotes: CD45RA-negative fraction. The receptors originated from a man aged 18-30 years in good health. Some clones in this sample may be carry-over from other donors' samples.

The chain has TRBV28 and TRBJ1-1, with 7 positions matching TRBD1. The germline gives CDR1 MDHEN, CDR2 SYDVKM. V gave up 1 base and J gave up 11 bases; unmatched junction bases: 19. This CDR3 spans 17 amino acids. CDR3 coding DNA: TGTGCCAGCAGTTTATTTCCCCTAGGGGGCAGAGGGCAAGGGGCTTTCTTT. It translates to CASSLFPLGGRGQGAFF.

The rearrangement joins TRBV4-3 to TRBJ2-7; no reliable D call. Per germline, CDR1 LGHNA and CDR2 YSLEER. This CDR3 comprises 13 residues. V lost 3 bases to trimming and J lost 2 bases, with 8 bases between them. The CDR3 region has the DNA TGCGCCAGCAGCCACCTTGGCACCTACGAGCAGTACTTC. This sequence encodes CASSHLGTYEQYF.